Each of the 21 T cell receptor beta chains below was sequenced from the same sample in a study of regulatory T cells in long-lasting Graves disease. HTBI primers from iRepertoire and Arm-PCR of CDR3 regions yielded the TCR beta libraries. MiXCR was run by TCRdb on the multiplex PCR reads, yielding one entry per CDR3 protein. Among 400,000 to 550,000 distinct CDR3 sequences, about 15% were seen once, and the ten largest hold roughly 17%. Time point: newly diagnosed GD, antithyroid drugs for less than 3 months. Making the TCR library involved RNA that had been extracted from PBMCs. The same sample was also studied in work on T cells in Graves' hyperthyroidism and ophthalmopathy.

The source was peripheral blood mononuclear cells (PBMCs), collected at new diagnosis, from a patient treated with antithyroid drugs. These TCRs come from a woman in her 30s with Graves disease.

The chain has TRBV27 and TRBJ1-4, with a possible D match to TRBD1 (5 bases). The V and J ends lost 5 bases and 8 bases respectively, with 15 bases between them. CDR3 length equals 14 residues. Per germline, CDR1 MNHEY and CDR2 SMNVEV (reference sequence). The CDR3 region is CASSIQGLREKLFF. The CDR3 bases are TGTGCCAGCAGTATTCAGGGTTTAAGGGAAAAACTGTTTTTT.

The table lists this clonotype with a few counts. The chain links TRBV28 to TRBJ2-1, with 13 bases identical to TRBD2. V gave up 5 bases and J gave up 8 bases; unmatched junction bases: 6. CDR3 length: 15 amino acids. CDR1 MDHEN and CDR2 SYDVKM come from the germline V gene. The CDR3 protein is CASSGLAGVIHEQFF. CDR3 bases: TGTGCCAGCAGTGGACTAGCGGGAGTAATCCATGAGCAGTTCTTC.

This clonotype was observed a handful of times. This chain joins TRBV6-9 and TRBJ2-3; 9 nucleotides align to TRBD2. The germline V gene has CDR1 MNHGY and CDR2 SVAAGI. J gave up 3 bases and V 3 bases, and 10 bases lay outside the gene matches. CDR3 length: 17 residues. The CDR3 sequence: CASSYESAGGVTDTQYF. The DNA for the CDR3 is TGTGCCAGCAGTTACGAGAGCGCGGGAGGGGTAACAGATACGCAGTATTTT.

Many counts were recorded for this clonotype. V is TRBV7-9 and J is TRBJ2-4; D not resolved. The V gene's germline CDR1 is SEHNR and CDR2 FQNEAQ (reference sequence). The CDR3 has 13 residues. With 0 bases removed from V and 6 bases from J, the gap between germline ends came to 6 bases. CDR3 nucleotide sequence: TGTGCCAGCAGCTTAGCCCTGATAAACATTCAGTACTTC. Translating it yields CASSLALINIQYF.

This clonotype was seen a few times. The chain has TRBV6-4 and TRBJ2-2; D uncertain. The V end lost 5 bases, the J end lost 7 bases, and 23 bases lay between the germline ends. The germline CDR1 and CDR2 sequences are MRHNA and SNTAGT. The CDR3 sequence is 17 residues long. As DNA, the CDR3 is TGTGCCAGCAGTAACATCCCCTCTTGGAGTTCGAGCGGGGAGCTGTTTTTT. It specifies CASSNIPSWSSSGELFF.

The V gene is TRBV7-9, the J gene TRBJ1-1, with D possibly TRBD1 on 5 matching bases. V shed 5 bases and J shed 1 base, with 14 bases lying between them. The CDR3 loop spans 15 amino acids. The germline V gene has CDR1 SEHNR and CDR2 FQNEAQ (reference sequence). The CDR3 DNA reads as TGTGCCAGCAGCCAAGGCCAGGGAGAGAACACTGAAGCTTTCTTT. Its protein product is CASSQGQGENTEAFF. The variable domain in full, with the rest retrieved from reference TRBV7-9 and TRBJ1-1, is DTGVSQNPRHKITKRGQNVTFRCDPISEHNRLYWYRQTLGQGPEFLTYFQNEAQLEKSRLLSDRFSAERPKGSFSTLEIQRTEQGDSAMYLCASSQGQGENTEAFFGQGTRLTVV.

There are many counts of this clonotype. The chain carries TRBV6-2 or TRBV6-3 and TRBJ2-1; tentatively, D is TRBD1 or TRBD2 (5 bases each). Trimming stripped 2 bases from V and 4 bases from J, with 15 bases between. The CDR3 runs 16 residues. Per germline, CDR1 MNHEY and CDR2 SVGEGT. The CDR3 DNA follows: TGTGCCAGCAGTTACCCGGGGCGGTTCCTTTACAATGAGCAGTTCTTC. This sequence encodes CASSYPGRFLYNEQFF.

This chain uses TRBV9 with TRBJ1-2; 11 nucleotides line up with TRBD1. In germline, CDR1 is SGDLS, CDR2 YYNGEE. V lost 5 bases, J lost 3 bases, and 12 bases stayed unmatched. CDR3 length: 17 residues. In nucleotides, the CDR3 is TGTGCCAGCAGAGGAGGACAGGGGGCTGGTGGGGACTATGGCTACACCTTC. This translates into CASRGGQGAGGDYGYTF. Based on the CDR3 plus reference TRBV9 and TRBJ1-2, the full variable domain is DSGVTQTPKHLITATGQRVTLRCSPRSGDLSVYWYQQSLDQGLQFLIQYYNGEERAKGNILERFSAQQFPDLHSELNLSSLELGDSALYFCASRGGQGAGGDYGYTFGSGTRLTVV.

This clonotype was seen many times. The CDR3 region is CASTIGQARNTEAFF. The CDR3 DNA is TGTGCCAGCACCATAGGACAGGCCCGGAACACTGAAGCTTTCTTT. The chain links TRBV6-1 to TRBJ1-1; 7 positions match TRBD1. This CDR3 is built from 15 residues. Looked up from germline, CDR1 is MNHNS and CDR2 is SASEGT. V was clipped by 7 bases and J by 1 base; unmatched bases: 9.

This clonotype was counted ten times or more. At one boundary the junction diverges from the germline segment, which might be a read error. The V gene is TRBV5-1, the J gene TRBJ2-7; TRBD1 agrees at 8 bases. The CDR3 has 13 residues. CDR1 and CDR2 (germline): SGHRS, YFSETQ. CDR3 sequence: CATSRGQSYEQYF. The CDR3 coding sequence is TGCGCCACCAGCAGGGGGCAGAGCTACGAGCAGTACTTC. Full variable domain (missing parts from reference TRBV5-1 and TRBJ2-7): KAGVTQTPRYLIKTRGQQVTLSCSPISGHRSVSWYQQTPGQGLQFLFEYFSETQRNKGNFPGRFSGRQFSNSRSEMNVSTLELGDSALYLCATSRGQSYEQYFGPGTRLTVT.

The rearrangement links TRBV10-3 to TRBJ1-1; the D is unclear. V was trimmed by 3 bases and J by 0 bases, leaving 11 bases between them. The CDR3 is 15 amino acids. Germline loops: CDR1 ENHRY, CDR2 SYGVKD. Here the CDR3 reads CAISDGLEVNTEAFF. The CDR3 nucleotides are TGTGCCATCAGTGATGGGTTAGAGGTGAACACTGAAGCTTTCTTT.

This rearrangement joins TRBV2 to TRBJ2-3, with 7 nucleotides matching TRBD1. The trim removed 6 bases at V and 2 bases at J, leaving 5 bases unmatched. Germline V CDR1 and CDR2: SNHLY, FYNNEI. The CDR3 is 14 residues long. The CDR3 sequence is CASRGDRLTDTQYF. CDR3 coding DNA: TGTGCCAGCAGGGGGGACAGACTCACAGATACGCAGTATTTT.

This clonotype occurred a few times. The CDR3 loop reads CAISTGPTYEQYF. CDR3 DNA sequence: TGTGCCATCTCGACAGGGCCAACCTACGAGCAGTACTTC. This sequence joins TRBV28 and TRBJ2-7; 7 positions match TRBD1. Germline V gene sequence: CDR1 MDHEN, CDR2 SYDVKM. J gave up 2 bases and V 10 bases, and 8 bases lay outside the gene matches. The CDR3 length is 13 residues.

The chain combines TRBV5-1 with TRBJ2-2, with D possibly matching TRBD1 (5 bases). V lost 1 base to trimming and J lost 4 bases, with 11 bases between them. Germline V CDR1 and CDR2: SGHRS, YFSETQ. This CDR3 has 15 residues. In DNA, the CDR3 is TGCGCCAGCAGCTTGAGGGGCGAGGTCACCGGGGAGCTGTTTTTT. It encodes CASSLRGEVTGELFF.

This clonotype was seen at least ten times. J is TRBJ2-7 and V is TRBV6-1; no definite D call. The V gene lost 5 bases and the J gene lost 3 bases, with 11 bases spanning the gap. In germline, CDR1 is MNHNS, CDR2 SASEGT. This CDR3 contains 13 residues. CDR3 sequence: CASSQWTVYEQYF. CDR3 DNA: TGTGCCAGCAGTCAGTGGACGGTCTACGAGCAGTACTTC.

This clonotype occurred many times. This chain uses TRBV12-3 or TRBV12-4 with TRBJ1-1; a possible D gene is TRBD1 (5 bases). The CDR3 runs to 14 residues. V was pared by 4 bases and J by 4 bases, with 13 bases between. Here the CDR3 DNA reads TGTGCCAGCAGTTGGGGCAGGCAGGGCACTGAAGCTTTCTTT. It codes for CASSWGRQGTEAFF.

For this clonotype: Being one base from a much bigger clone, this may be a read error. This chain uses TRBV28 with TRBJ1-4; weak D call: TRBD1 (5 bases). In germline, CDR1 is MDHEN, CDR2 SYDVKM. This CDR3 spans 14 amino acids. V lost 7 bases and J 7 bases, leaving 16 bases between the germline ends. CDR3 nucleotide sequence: TGTGCCAGCACCTTCGGGGGGGATAGTGAAAAACTGTTTTTT. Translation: CASTFGGDSEKLFF. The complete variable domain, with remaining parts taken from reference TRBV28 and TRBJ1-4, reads DVKVTQSSRYLVKRTGEKVFLECVQDMDHENMFWYRQDPGLGLRLIYFSYDVKMKEKGDIPEGYSVSREKKERFSLILESASTNQTSMYLCASTFGGDSEKLFFGSGTQLSVL.

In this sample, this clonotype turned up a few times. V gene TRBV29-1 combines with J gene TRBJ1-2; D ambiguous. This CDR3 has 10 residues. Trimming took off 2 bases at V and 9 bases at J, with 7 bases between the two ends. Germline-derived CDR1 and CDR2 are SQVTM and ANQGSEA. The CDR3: CSVETGSYTF. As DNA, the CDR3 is TGCAGCGTTGAAACCGGTAGCTACACCTTC.

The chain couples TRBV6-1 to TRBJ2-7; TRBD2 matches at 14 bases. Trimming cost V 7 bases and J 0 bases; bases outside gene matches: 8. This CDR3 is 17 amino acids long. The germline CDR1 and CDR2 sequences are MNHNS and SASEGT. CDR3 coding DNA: TGTGCCAGCATCCCGACTAGCGGGAGGGCCGGCTCCTACGAGCAGTACTTC. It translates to CASIPTSGRAGSYEQYF.

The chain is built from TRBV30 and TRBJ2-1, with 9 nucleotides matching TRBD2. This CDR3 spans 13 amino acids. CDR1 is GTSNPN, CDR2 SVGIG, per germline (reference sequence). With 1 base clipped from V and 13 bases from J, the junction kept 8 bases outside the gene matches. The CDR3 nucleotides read TGTGCCTGGAGTGGAGTAGCGGGAGAAGTTCAGTTCTTC. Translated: CAWSGVAGEVQFF. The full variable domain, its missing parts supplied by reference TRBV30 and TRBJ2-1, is SQTIHQWPATLVQPVGSPLSLECTVEGTSNPNLYWYRQAAGRGLQLLFYSVGIGQISSEVPQNLSASRPQDRQFILSSKKLLLSDSGFYLCAWSGVAGEVQFFGPGTRLTVL.

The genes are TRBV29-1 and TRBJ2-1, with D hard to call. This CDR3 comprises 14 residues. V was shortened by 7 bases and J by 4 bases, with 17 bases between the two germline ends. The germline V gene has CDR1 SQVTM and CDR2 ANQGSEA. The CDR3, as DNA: TGCAGCGCCAGTAATGAGTCCCGTTACAATGAGCAGTTCTTC. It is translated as CSASNESRYNEQFF.